This TCR beta chain came from a study of blood T cell repertoires in COVID-19. The CDR3 runs to 16 residues. Per the germline V gene, CDR1 is MNHNS and CDR2 is SASEGT. V gave up 4 bases and J gave up 4 bases; unmatched junction bases: 8. Data came from immunoSEQ multiplex PCR; TCRdb stores just in-frame clones and leaves some out. The sample holds some 320,000 clones, roughly 90% seen once. Ages ranged from about 18 to 100 years, with residence in approximately 25 US areas. Material for sequencing was PBMCs or T cells enriched from blood (not recorded which). The chain combines TRBV6-1 with TRBJ2-5; 11 bases are a match to TRBD1. This clonotype was sampled from a woman in her forties or fifties who had been exposed to COVID-19. Here the CDR3 reads CASSADRGRGAETQYF. The CDR3, as DNA: TGTGCCAGCAGTGCGGACAGGGGGCGCGGGGCAGAGACCCAGTACTTC.